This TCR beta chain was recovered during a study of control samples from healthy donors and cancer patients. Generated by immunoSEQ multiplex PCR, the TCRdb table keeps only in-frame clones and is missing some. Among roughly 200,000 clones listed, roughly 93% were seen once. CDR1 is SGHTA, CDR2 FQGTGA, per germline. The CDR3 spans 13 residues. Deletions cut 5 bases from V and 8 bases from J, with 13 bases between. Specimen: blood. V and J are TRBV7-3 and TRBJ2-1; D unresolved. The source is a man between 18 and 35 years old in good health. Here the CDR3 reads CASSPGVVDEQFF. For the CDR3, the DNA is TGTGCCAGCAGCCCAGGAGTAGTGGATGAGCAGTTCTTC.